This T cell receptor beta chain emerged from a study of T cell repertoires in cytomegalovirus infection. About the research overall: As its CMV epitopes, the study selected recently identified HLA-C-restricted and well-studied HLA-B-restricted targets. Indications came from public TCR beta signatures; they pointed to CMV infection and to a matching HLA type. Study-level results: The study found HLA-C-restricted CMV-specific TCR beta clonotypes dominating the ex vivo response. Summed frequency of public TCR beta families distinguished CMV carriers with the relevant HLA.

This CDR3 has 18 residues. V lost 5 bases and J 4 bases, leaving 21 bases between the germline ends. In germline, CDR1 is LNHDA, CDR2 SQIVND (reference sequence). Regarding this clonotype: The antigen remains unidentified.

In TCRdb, the reads were re-called with MiXCR into one record per CDR3 protein. The sample has roughly 730,000 distinct CDR3 sequences, around a third seen once. The receptor was isolated from a human donor in good health (CMV status not recorded). Some clones in this sample may be carry-over from other donors' samples. The V and J genes are TRBV19 and TRBJ2-6; possible D gene TRBD1, 7 bases. Specimen: cultured PBMCs, collected from culture after CMV antigen stimulation. The CDR3 region has the DNA TGTGCCAGTAGTCAATGGGGGGACAGCCCCTCGGGGGCCAACGTCCTGACTTTC. Translated, it gives CASSQWGDSPSGANVLTF.